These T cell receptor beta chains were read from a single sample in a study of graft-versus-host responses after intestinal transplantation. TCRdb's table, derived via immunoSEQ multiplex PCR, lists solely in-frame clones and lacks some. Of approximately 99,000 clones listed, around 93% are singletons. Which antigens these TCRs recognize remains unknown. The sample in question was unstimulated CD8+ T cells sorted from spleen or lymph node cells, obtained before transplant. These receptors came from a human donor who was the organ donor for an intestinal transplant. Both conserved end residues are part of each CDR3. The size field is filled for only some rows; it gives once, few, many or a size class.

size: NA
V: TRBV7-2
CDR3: CASSLAGGIYNEQFF

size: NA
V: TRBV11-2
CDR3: CASSFPRVETQYF

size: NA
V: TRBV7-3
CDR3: CASSYHLGAYGGGAWGYNEQFF

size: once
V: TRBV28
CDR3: CASSFRDRETGELFF

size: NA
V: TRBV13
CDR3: CASSLAANYGYTF

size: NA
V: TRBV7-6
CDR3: CASSLGLNEKLFF

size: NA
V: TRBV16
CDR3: CASSQFWTNYEQYF

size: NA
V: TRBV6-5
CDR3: CASSYSIGGTDYEQYF

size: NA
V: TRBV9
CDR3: CASSEDRDRGLYRNQPQHF

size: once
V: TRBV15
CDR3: CATSRPPGPYTDTQYF

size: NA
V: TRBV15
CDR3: CATSPQQGDYNSPLHF

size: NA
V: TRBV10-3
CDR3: CAISVQSRNEQFF

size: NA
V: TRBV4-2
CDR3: CASSHLASGHPSTDTQYF

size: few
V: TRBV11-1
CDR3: CASSVLAGDTGELFF

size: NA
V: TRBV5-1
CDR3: CASSPDRGNEQYF

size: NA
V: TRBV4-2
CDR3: CASSHGVQETQYF

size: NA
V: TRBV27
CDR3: CASSFGTGAAGELFF

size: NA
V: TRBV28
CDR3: CASSSPLGQTKYTEAFF

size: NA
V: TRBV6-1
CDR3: CASSELIAGGAWETQYF

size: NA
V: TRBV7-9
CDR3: CASSLFGGRNPNYGYTF

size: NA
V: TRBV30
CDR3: CAWARGTSGHVQFF

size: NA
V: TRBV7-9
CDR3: CASSLGQGLWDYTF

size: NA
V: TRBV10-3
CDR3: CAISDWGGPTNKTYNEQFF

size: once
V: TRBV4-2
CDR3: CASSQEPGLYNEQFF

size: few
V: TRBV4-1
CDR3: CASSQEVVPGNQPQHF

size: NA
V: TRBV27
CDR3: CASRRTTWGLQEQYF

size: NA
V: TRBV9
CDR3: CASSVKGQSTDTQYF

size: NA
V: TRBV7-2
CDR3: CASSFGLAGAGAYNEQFF

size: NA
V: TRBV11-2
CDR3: CASSLAFRQETQYF

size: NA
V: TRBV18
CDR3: CASSPTANYGYTF

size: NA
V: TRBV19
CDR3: CASRGTGLDTQYF

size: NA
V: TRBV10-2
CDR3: CASSESLAGEGSRTDTQYF

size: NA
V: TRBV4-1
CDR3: CASSQERVPSYEQYF

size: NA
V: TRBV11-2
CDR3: CASSLGPTSSTDTQYF

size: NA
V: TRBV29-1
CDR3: CSVEDAGRLEAFF

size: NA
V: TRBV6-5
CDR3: CASSYGRGGYEQYF

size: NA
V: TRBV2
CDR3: CASRRGDEGAIRYGYTF

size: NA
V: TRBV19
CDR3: CASSFLQTREQYF

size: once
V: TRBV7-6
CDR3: CASSPGTLISGELFF

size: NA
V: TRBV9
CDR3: CASSVEGGTEAFF

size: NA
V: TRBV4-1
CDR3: CASSLESTGSTDTQYF

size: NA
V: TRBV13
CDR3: CASSFPSGETDTQYF

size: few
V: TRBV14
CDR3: CASSHGLAALDTEAFF

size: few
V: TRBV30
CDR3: CAWSVERNSQPQHF

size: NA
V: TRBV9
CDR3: CASSVDGAGQETQYF

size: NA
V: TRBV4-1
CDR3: CASSQELLKFF

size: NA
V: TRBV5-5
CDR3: CASSLDWWSADQETQYF

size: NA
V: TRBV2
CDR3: CASSEAASTF

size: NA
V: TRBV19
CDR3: CASSIGLAGESTDTQYF

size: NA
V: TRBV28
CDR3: CASNPGGQETQYF

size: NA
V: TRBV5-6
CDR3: CASSPILGQGNTEAFF

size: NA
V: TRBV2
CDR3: CASKLGGGAYNEQFF

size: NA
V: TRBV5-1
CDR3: CASSRGDNQPQHF